The rows below give T cell receptor beta chains drawn from one sample of a study of technical replicates of blood from a handful of donors. The table came from immunoSEQ multiplex PCR; TCRdb's copy has only in-frame clones and leaves some out. The sample consists of fewer than 90,000 clones, roughly 93% of them appearing once. Specimen: T cells isolated from PBMCs. The receptors were gathered from a human donor in good health. Both conserved end residues are part of each CDR3. D genes are given only for firm matches. Some rows have no size entry. The others give once, few or many, or a class for an expanded clone.

>TRBV14|TRBJ1-2|TRBD1|once
CASSQDLRGQYTF
TGTGCCAGCAGCCAAGATCTAAGGGGGCAGTACACCTTC
>TRBV10-2|TRBJ1-5|NA|NA
CASSQGGVNQPQHF
TGCGCCAGCAGTCAAGGGGGGGTAAATCAGCCCCAGCATTTT
>TRBV7-2|TRBJ2-3|TRBD2|NA
CASSRTSGGPDTQYF
TGTGCCAGCAGCCGCACTAGCGGGGGACCAGATACGCAGTATTTT
>TRBV19|TRBJ1-2|NA|NA
CASSMSGEGYTF
TGTGCCAGTAGTATGTCAGGGGAGGGCTACACCTTC
>TRBV18|TRBJ2-3|NA|NA
CASSPPRGRLTDTQYF
TGTGCCAGCTCACCACCTCGAGGGAGGCTCACAGATACGCAGTATTTT
>TRBV28|TRBJ2-1|NA|NA
CASYTWADSYNEQFF
TGTGCCAGCTACACATGGGCTGATTCCTACAATGAGCAGTTCTTC
>TRBV30|TRBJ2-3|NA|NA
CAWSGEFLTDTQYF
TGTGCCTGGAGTGGAGAATTTTTGACAGATACGCAGTATTTT
>TRBV11-2|TRBJ2-4|NA|NA
CASRVPGIAKNIQYF
TGTGCCAGCAGGGTTCCAGGGATAGCCAAAAACATTCAGTACTTC
>TRBV29-1|TRBJ1-1|NA|few
CSVYNYTEAFF
TGCAGCGTTTATAACTACACTGAAGCTTTCTTT
>TRBV15|TRBJ1-1|NA|NA
CATSRDRDIMNTEAFF
TGTGCCACCAGCAGAGATAGGGACATTATGAACACTGAAGCTTTCTTT
>TRBV5-1|TRBJ2-5|NA|NA
CANQQGRQETQYF
TGCGCCAATCAACAGGGTCGCCAAGAGACCCAGTACTTC
>TRBV12-5|TRBJ2-1|NA|NA
CASGPSGTAGEQFF
TGTGCTAGTGGCCCGTCCGGGACAGCGGGTGAGCAGTTCTTC
>TRBV19|TRBJ2-7|TRBD1|NA
CASSETGTGSYEQYF
TGTGCCAGTAGTGAGACCGGGACAGGCTCCTACGAGCAGTACTTC
>TRBV5-4|TRBJ2-1|TRBD1|NA
CASSRQGVNSYNEQFF
TGTGCCAGCAGCCGACAGGGGGTTAATTCTTACAATGAGCAGTTCTTC
>TRBV5-1|TRBJ2-7|TRBD2|NA
CASSPGTSDNEQYF
TGCGCCAGCAGCCCCGGGACTAGCGACAACGAGCAGTACTTC
>TRBV27|TRBJ2-5|TRBD1|NA
CASSPILGTQGVGKTQYF
TGTGCCAGCAGTCCGATATTGGGTACACAGGGGGTCGGGAAGACCCAGTACTTC
>TRBV7-7|TRBJ2-3|NA|NA
CASSSTSRPDTQYF
TGTGCTAGCAGCTCGACTTCCCGCCCAGATACGCAGTATTTT
>TRBV27|TRBJ1-3|TRBD1|NA
CASSLGQPSSGNTIYF
TGTGCCAGCAGCCTGGGACAGCCGAGCTCTGGAAACACCATATATTTT
>TRBV2|TRBJ1-2|NA|few
CASSVGAVSYGYTF
TGTGCCAGCAGTGTGGGGGCGGTGAGCTATGGCTACACCTTC
>TRBV10-2|TRBJ2-7|TRBD1|NA
CASRPTGVYEQYF
TGCGCCAGCAGACCTACAGGGGTCTACGAGCAGTACTTC
>TRBV4-1|TRBJ1-2|TRBD1|NA
CASSTSGQGAYGYTF
TGCGCCAGCAGCACTTCGGGACAGGGGGCCTATGGCTACACCTTC
>TRBV18|TRBJ2-3|TRBD2|few
CASSPRGAGTDTQYF
TGTGCCAGCTCACCGCGGGGGGCCGGCACAGATACGCAGTATTTT
>TRBV11-2|TRBJ1-5|TRBD1|NA
CASSLSGTVNQPQHF
TGTGCCAGCAGCCTATCCGGGACAGTAAATCAGCCCCAGCATTTT
>TRBV6-5|TRBJ2-1|TRBD2|NA
CASSWASGGAADEQFF
TGTGCCAGCAGTTGGGCTAGCGGGGGGGCCGCGGATGAGCAGTTCTTC
>TRBV6-5|TRBJ1-4|NA|NA
CASSYSVGENEKLFF
TGTGCCAGCAGTTACTCTGTCGGGGAAAATGAAAAACTGTTTTTT
>TRBV5-6|TRBJ1-2|NA|NA
CASSLWSGPRGYGYTF
TGTGCCAGCAGCCTATGGTCCGGGCCCCGAGGGTATGGCTACACCTTC
>TRBV4-2|TRBJ2-2|TRBD2|NA
CASSPQTSGNTGELFF
TGTGCCAGCAGCCCACAGACTAGCGGTAACACCGGGGAGCTGTTTTTT
>TRBV5-1|TRBJ2-5|TRBD2|NA
CASSLGRAEETQYF
TGCGCCAGCAGCTTAGGGAGGGCAGAAGAGACCCAGTACTTC
>TRBV4-2|TRBJ2-3|TRBD2|NA
CASSRPGTTTDTQYF
TGTGCCAGCAGCCGGCCCGGGACTACCACAGATACGCAGTATTTT
>TRBV2|TRBJ2-1|TRBD2|NA
CASREPVTSGSSDEQFF
TGTGCCAGCAGGGAACCAGTCACTAGCGGGAGTTCGGATGAGCAGTTCTTC
>TRBV7-9|TRBJ1-2|TRBD1|once
CASNLGNRGGGYTF
TGTGCCAGCAACCTCGGGAACAGGGGGGGTGGCTACACCTTC
>TRBV5-5|TRBJ1-3|NA|NA
CATSGSQGIGNTIYF
TGTGCCACATCGGGCTCTCAGGGCATTGGAAACACCATATATTTT
>TRBV4-1|TRBJ2-5|TRBD2|NA
CASSLILAGGQETQYF
TGCGCCAGCAGCCTCATACTAGCGGGGGGCCAAGAGACCCAGTACTTC
>TRBV11-2|TRBJ2-3|NA|NA
CASSFVGGSSTDTQYF
TGTGCCAGCAGCTTCGTAGGGGGATCGAGCACAGATACGCAGTATTTT
>TRBV5-1|TRBJ2-2|NA|NA
CASSLGREHTGELFF
TGCGCCAGCAGCTTGGGGCGGGAACACACCGGGGAGCTGTTTTTT
>TRBV30|TRBJ1-1|NA|NA
CAWSTGPTF
TGTGCCTGGAGTACAGGGCCAACATTT
>TRBV19|TRBJ2-1|TRBD1|NA
CASSSTGSLYNEQFF
TGTGCCAGTAGCTCGACAGGGTCCCTTTACAATGAGCAGTTCTTC
>TRBV6-5|TRBJ2-7|TRBD1|NA
CASNPGQGNYEQYF
TGTGCCAGCAATCCGGGACAGGGTAACTACGAGCAGTACTTC
>TRBV27|TRBJ1-2|NA|NA
CASRRPYREGIYGYTF
TGTGCCAGCAGACGACCCTACAGGGAGGGGATCTATGGCTACACCTTC
>TRBV5-1|TRBJ2-4|NA|NA
CASSLFQGYAKNIQYF
TGCGCCAGCAGCTTGTTCCAGGGTTATGCCAAAAACATTCAGTACTTC
>TRBV30|TRBJ1-3|NA|NA
CAWSLPGTISGNTIYF
TGTGCCTGGAGTTTACCCGGGACAATCTCTGGAAACACCATATATTTT
>TRBV12-5|TRBJ2-7|TRBD1|NA
CASGLVPSIDRAEAKQYF
TGTGCTAGTGGTTTGGTACCTTCAATCGACAGGGCCGAAGCCAAGCAGTACTTC
>TRBV2|TRBJ1-6|TRBD1|NA
CASSEMGQGGNSPLHF
TGTGCCAGCAGTGAGATGGGACAGGGTGGTAATTCACCCCTCCACTTT
>TRBV2|TRBJ2-1|TRBD2|NA
CASRGTSGSNEQFF
TGTGCCAGCAGGGGCACTAGCGGGAGCAATGAGCAGTTCTTC
>TRBV7-6|TRBJ2-3|NA|NA
CASSSKMGGSTDTQYF
TGTGCCAGCAGCTCTAAAATGGGGGGAAGCACAGATACGCAGTATTTT
>TRBV19|TRBJ2-1|TRBD2|NA
CASSRLAGEYNEQFF
TGTGCCAGCTCTAGACTAGCGGGGGAGTACAATGAGCAGTTCTTC
>TRBV6-1|TRBJ2-1|TRBD2|NA
CATRTSGSHEQFF
TGTGCCACACGGACTAGCGGGAGCCATGAGCAGTTCTTC
>TRBV27|TRBJ1-2|NA|once
CASSQTGYGGYTF
TGTGCCAGCAGTCAAACAGGGTATGGGGGCTACACCTTC
>TRBV28|TRBJ2-5|NA|once
CAARGGNIQETQYF
TGTGCAGCACGAGGGGGAAATATACAAGAGACCCAGTACTTC
>TRBV18|TRBJ1-2|NA|NA
CASSPPAGAGGYTF
TGTGCCAGCTCACCACCGGCGGGGGCCGGGGGCTACACCTTC
>TRBV6-5|TRBJ1-5|NA|NA
CASSYSGAGPNQPQHF
TGTGCCAGCAGTTACTCGGGGGCAGGCCCCAATCAGCCCCAGCATTTT
>TRBV11-3|TRBJ1-1|NA|NA
CASSFQEGTEAFF
TGTGCCAGCAGCTTCCAGGAGGGCACTGAAGCTTTCTTT
>TRBV18|TRBJ1-5|NA|NA
CASSNVGGVVRDQPQHF
TGTGCCAGCTCCAATGTAGGGGGGGTCGTTAGAGATCAGCCCCAGCATTTT
>TRBV11-2|TRBJ2-1|NA|NA
CASSLNTYNEQFF
TGTGCCAGCAGCTTAAACACCTACAATGAGCAGTTCTTC
>TRBV20-1|TRBJ1-1|NA|NA
CSATGDTEAFF
TGCAGTGCTACCGGGGACACTGAAGCTTTCTTT
>TRBV10-1|TRBJ2-3|TRBD2|once
CASSSGLAGTVNTQYF
TGCGCCAGCAGTTCAGGACTAGCGGGAACTGTGAATACGCAGTATTTT
>TRBV10-3|TRBJ2-3|NA|NA
CAISQRTATLSTDTQYF
TGTGCCATCAGTCAAAGGACTGCCACTCTAAGCACAGATACGCAGTATTTT
>TRBV6-4|TRBJ1-2|NA|NA
CASRKGHGDYYGYTF
TGTGCCAGCAGAAAGGGCCACGGGGATTACTATGGCTACACCTTC
>TRBV5-1|TRBJ1-1|NA|NA
CASSFGRGNTEAFF
TGCGCCAGCAGCTTTGGGCGGGGGAACACTGAAGCTTTCTTT